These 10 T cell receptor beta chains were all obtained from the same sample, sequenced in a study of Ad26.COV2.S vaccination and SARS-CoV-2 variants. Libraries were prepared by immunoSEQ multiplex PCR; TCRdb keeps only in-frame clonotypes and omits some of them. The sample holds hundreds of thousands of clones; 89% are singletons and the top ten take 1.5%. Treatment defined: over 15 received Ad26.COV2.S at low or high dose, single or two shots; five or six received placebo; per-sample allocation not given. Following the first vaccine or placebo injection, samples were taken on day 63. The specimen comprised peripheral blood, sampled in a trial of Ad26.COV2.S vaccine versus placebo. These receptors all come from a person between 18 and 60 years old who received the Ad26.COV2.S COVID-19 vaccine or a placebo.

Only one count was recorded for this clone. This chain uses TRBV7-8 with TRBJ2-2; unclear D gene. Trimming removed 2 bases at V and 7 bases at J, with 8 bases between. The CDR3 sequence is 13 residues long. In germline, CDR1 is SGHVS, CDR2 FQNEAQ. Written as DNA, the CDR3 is TGTGCCAGCAGCTTATATGGGGACGGGGAGCTGTTTTTT. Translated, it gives CASSLYGDGELFF.

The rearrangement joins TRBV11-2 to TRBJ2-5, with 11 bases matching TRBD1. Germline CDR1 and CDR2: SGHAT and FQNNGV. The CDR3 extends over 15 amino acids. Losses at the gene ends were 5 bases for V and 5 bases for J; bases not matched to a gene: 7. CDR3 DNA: TGTGCCAGCAGCGAGGGACAGGGGGAAAGTGAGACCCAGTACTTC. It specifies CASSEGQGESETQYF.

DNA of the CDR3: TGTGCCAGTAGTATCAGGGGGCTGGTGTCACCCCTCCACTTT. It encodes CASSIRGLVSPLHF. The rearrangement uses TRBV19 and TRBJ1-6; the match to TRBD1 covers 8 bases. J gave up 10 bases and V 3 bases, and 5 bases lay outside the gene matches. The CDR3 is 14 residues long. Germline loops: CDR1 LNHDA, CDR2 SQIVND (reference sequence).

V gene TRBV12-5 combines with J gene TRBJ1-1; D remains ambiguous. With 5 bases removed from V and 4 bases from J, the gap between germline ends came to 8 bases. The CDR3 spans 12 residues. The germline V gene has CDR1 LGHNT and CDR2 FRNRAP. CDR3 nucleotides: TGTGCTAGTGGTCGATCAGGCACTGAAGCTTTCTTT. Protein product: CASGRSGTEAFF. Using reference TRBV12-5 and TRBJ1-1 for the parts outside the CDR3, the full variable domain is DARVTQTPRHKVTEMGQEVTMRCQPILGHNTVFWYRQTMMQGLELLAYFRNRAPLDDSGMPKDRFSAEMPDATLATLKIQPSEPRDSAVYFCASGRSGTEAFFGQGTRLTVV.

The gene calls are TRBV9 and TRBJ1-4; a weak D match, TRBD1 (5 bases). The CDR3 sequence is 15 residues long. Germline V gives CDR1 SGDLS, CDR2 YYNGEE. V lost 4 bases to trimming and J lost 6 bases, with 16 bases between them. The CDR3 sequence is CASSPGTAAYEKLFF. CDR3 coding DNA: TGTGCCAGCAGCCCAGGGACGGCCGCTTATGAAAAACTGTTTTTT.

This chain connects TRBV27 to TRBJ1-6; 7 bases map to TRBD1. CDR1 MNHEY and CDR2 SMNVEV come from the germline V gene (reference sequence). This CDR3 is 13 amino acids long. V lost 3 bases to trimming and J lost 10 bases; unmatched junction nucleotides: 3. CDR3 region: CASSLTGQSPLHF. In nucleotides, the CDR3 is TGTGCCAGCAGTTTGACAGGGCAATCACCCCTCCACTTT.

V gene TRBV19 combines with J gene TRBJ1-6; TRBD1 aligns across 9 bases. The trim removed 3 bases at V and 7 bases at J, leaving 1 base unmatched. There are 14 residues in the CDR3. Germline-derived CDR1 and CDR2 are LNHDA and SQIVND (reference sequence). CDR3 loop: CASSIGQGNSPLHF. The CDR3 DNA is TGTGCCAGTAGTATTGGACAGGGGAATTCACCCCTCCACTTT. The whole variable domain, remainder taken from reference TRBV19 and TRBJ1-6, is DGGITQSPKYLFRKEGQNVTLSCEQNLNHDAMYWYRQDPGQGLRLIYYSQIVNDFQKGDIAEGYSVSREKKESFPLTVTSAQKNPTAFYLCASSIGQGNSPLHFGNGTRLTVT.

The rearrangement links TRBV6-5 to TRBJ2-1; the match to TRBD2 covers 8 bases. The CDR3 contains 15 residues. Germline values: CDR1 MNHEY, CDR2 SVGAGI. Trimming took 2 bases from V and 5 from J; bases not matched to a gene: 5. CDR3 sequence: CASSYSAGGNNEQFF. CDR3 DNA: TGTGCCAGCAGTTACAGCGCGGGGGGAAACAATGAGCAGTTCTTC.

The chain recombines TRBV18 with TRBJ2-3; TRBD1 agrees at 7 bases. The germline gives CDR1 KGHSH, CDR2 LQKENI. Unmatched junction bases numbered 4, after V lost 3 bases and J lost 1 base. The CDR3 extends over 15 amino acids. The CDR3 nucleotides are TGTGCCAGCTCACCCCAGGGGGTTCGCACAGATACGCAGTATTTT. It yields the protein CASSPQGVRTDTQYF.

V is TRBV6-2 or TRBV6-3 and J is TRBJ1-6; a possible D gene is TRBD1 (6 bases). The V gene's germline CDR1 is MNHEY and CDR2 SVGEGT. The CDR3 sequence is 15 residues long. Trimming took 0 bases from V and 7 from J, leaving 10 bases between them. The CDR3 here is CASSYSTGINSPLHF. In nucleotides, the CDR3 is TGTGCCAGCAGTTACTCGACAGGAATCAATTCACCCCTCCACTTT.